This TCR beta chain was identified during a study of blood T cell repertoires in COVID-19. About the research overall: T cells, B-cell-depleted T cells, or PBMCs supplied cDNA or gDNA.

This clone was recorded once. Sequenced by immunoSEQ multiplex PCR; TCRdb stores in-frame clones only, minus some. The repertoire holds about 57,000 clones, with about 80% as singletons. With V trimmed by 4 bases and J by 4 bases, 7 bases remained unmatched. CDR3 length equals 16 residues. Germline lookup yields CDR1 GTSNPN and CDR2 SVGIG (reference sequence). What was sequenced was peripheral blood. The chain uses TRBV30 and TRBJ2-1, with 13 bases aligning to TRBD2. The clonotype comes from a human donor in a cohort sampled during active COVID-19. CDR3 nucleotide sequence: TGTGCCTGGACTTTATCGGGACTAGCGGGATACAATGAGCAGTTCTTC. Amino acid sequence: CAWTLSGLAGYNEQFF.